This TCR beta chain was recovered during a study of Graves' ophthalmopathy and Graves' hyperthyroidism. TCR beta CDR3 regions were amplified from RNA transcripts. Investigators did first-round RT-PCR with HTBI primers, then second-round multiplex PCR. One entry per CDR3 protein, called by TCRdb with MiXCR from the multiplex PCR reads. The sample holds about 400,000 distinct CDR3 sequences, approximately 20% seen once. The sample holds many counts of this clonotype. The V segment lost 2 bases and the J segment 4 bases; nucleotides outside the gene matches: 5. CDR1 and CDR2 (germline): MDHEN, SYDVKM. This CDR3 comprises 15 residues.

The sequence came from a woman aged 18-29 years with Graves' ophthalmopathy. The chain joins TRBV28 to TRBJ1-1; 9 nucleotides agree with TRBD1. Specimen: peripheral blood. CDR3 DNA sequence: TGTGCCAGCAGTTTACACCGGGACAGGGTCACTGAAGCTTTCTTT. Its protein product is CASSLHRDRVTEAFF.